This T cell receptor (beta chain) was found in a study of blood T cell repertoires in COVID-19. Overall study: Nucleic acid was either cDNA or gDNA, and it came from T cells, B-cell-depleted T cells, or PBMCs.

The CDR3 consists of 14 residues. Trimming removed 4 bases from V and 2 bases from J; junction bases left unmatched: 0. The germline CDR1 and CDR2 sequences are SNHLY and FYNNEI. The protocol was immunoSEQ multiplex PCR, while the TCRdb copy is restricted to in-frame clones and leaves out a portion. The sample consists of about 260,000 clones, around 90% of them appearing once. This clone was seen once. Participants came from about two dozen US areas, aged roughly 18 to 95 years. Cohort placement rested on clinical history that participants reported themselves. The receptor was derived from a woman younger than 45 with acute COVID-19. This chain uses TRBV2 with TRBJ1-4; the match to TRBD1 covers 8 bases. Sequencing was performed on PBMCs or T cells enriched from blood (not recorded which). The chain's CDR3 is CASSGQGTNEKLFF. The CDR3 DNA follows: TGTGCCAGCAGTGGACAGGGGACTAATGAAAAACTGTTTTTT.